This is a list of T cell receptor beta chains from one sample in a study of T cell changes during pregnancy in multiple sclerosis. Libraries were prepared by immunoSEQ multiplex PCR; TCRdb keeps only in-frame clonotypes and omits some of them. The sample contains approximately 58,000 clones, around 90% of which appear only once. This sample comprised peripheral blood, obtained in the second trimester of pregnancy. The receptors originated from a female donor with multiple sclerosis, enrolled in a pregnancy study. Each CDR3 is given with its conserved first and last residue. Each record gives: V gene, clone size, D gene, J gene, CDR3 DNA, CDR3 protein. D genes are given only for firm matches. Not every row has a clone size; where given, it reads once, few, many or a size class.

v_gene: TRBV5-1
abundance: once
d_gene: -
j_gene: TRBJ2-2
CDR3nt: TGCGCCAGCAGCCCGACGACTAGCACCGGGGAGCTGTTTTTT
CDR3aa: CASSPTTSTGELFF

v_gene: TRBV2
abundance: once
d_gene: TRBD1
j_gene: TRBJ2-4
CDR3nt: TGTGCCACACGGACAGGGAAAAACATTCAGTACTTC
CDR3aa: CATRTGKNIQYF

v_gene: TRBV7-2
abundance: -
d_gene: TRBD2
j_gene: TRBJ2-1
CDR3nt: TGTGCCAGCAGCCCAGGGGGACTAGCGGGAAATGAGCAGTTCTTC
CDR3aa: CASSPGGLAGNEQFF

v_gene: TRBV11-2
abundance: -
d_gene: -
j_gene: TRBJ2-3
CDR3nt: TGTGCCAGCATGGCGGCTAGCCTCACAGATACGCAGTATTTT
CDR3aa: CASMAASLTDTQYF

v_gene: TRBV15
abundance: -
d_gene: TRBD2
j_gene: TRBJ2-7
CDR3nt: TGTGCCACCAGCAGACCAAGACTAGCGGGAGAGATAGAGCAGTACTTC
CDR3aa: CATSRPRLAGEIEQYF

v_gene: TRBV19
abundance: -
d_gene: TRBD1
j_gene: TRBJ1-4
CDR3nt: TGTGCCAGTAGTCGTCCGGGACAGCGGGATGAAAAACTGTTTTTT
CDR3aa: CASSRPGQRDEKLFF

v_gene: TRBV10-1
abundance: -
d_gene: -
j_gene: TRBJ2-1
CDR3nt: TGCGCCAGCAGTGAGTCGAACGCGGGCAATGAGCAGTTCTTC
CDR3aa: CASSESNAGNEQFF

v_gene: TRBV12-5
abundance: -
d_gene: -
j_gene: TRBJ2-5
CDR3nt: TGTGCTAGTGGTTTTTCGCAGCGGAATGCGTGGGGGCGGGAGACCCAGTACTTC
CDR3aa: CASGFSQRNAWGRETQYF

v_gene: TRBV13
abundance: -
d_gene: TRBD2
j_gene: TRBJ2-1
CDR3nt: TGTGCCAGCAGCTTACTGAGCGGGAGGGAGGGGAATGAGCAGTTCTTC
CDR3aa: CASSLLSGREGNEQFF

v_gene: TRBV7-2
abundance: -
d_gene: -
j_gene: TRBJ2-7
CDR3nt: TGTGCCAGCAGCTTAGCGGGAGGATCATTCTCCTACGAGCAGTACTTC
CDR3aa: CASSLAGGSFSYEQYF

v_gene: TRBV19
abundance: -
d_gene: -
j_gene: TRBJ2-1
CDR3nt: TGTGCCAGTAGTTTTAACTCTCCTGAGCAGTTCTTC
CDR3aa: CASSFNSPEQFF

v_gene: TRBV6-5
abundance: -
d_gene: -
j_gene: TRBJ2-2
CDR3nt: TGTGCCAGCAGCAGGGGCAACACCGGGGAGCTGTTTTTT
CDR3aa: CASSRGNTGELFF

v_gene: TRBV5-4
abundance: -
d_gene: TRBD1
j_gene: TRBJ1-2
CDR3nt: TGTGCCAGCAGCTGGGGACAGGGACCGTTATATGGCTACACCTTC
CDR3aa: CASSWGQGPLYGYTF

v_gene: TRBV7-9
abundance: -
d_gene: TRBD1
j_gene: TRBJ2-7
CDR3nt: TGTGCCAGCAGCTTAGCGTCGGGACAGACCTACGAGCAGTACTTC
CDR3aa: CASSLASGQTYEQYF

v_gene: TRBV6-1
abundance: -
d_gene: -
j_gene: TRBJ2-4
CDR3nt: TGTGCCAGCAGTCCACCCCCGGGAAAGGCGGACATTCAGTACTTC
CDR3aa: CASSPPPGKADIQYF

v_gene: TRBV5-1
abundance: -
d_gene: TRBD1
j_gene: TRBJ1-1
CDR3nt: TGCGCCAGCAGCGGGGGACAGGGGGCGCGGGCTTTCTTT
CDR3aa: CASSGGQGARAFF

v_gene: TRBV19
abundance: -
d_gene: TRBD1
j_gene: TRBJ2-1
CDR3nt: TGTGCCAGTAGTACTACCACAGGGGGCCAGGGGTTCTTC
CDR3aa: CASSTTTGGQGFF

v_gene: TRBV7-2
abundance: -
d_gene: TRBD1
j_gene: TRBJ2-3
CDR3nt: TGTGCCAGCAGACCGGACAGGGCGAGCACAGATACGCAGTATTTT
CDR3aa: CASRPDRASTDTQYF

v_gene: TRBV6-1
abundance: -
d_gene: -
j_gene: TRBJ2-7
CDR3nt: TGTGCCAGCAGTGAACGAGGTGTGGACGAGCAGTACTTC
CDR3aa: CASSERGVDEQYF

v_gene: TRBV5-4
abundance: -
d_gene: -
j_gene: TRBJ2-3
CDR3nt: TGTGCCAGCAGCTTGGGTGGCGGTTCCACAGATACGCAGTATTTT
CDR3aa: CASSLGGGSTDTQYF

v_gene: TRBV11-2
abundance: -
d_gene: TRBD1
j_gene: TRBJ2-1
CDR3nt: TGTGCCAGCAGCCCTCACAGGGGCCAGACCGATGAGCAGTTCTTC
CDR3aa: CASSPHRGQTDEQFF

v_gene: TRBV19
abundance: -
d_gene: TRBD1
j_gene: TRBJ1-2
CDR3nt: TGTGCCAGTAGTATGGGACAGGGCTCCTATGGCTACACCTTC
CDR3aa: CASSMGQGSYGYTF

v_gene: TRBV6-5
abundance: once
d_gene: -
j_gene: TRBJ1-1
CDR3nt: TGTGCCAGCAGTAACGAATGGACAGTGAACACTGAAGCTTTCTTT
CDR3aa: CASSNEWTVNTEAFF

v_gene: TRBV9
abundance: -
d_gene: -
j_gene: TRBJ1-1
CDR3nt: TGTGCCAGCAGCGTAACATCGAGCCGAGGTACTGAGACTTTCTTT
CDR3aa: CASSVTSSRGTETFF

v_gene: TRBV6-5
abundance: once
d_gene: -
j_gene: TRBJ2-1
CDR3nt: TGTGCCAGCAGTTGGGACACCTCCTCCTACAATGAGCAGTTCTTC
CDR3aa: CASSWDTSSYNEQFF

v_gene: TRBV5-1
abundance: -
d_gene: TRBD2
j_gene: TRBJ2-1
CDR3nt: TGCGCCAGCAGCCCGACTAGCGGGAGTTTGAATGAGCAGTTCTTC
CDR3aa: CASSPTSGSLNEQFF

v_gene: TRBV7-2
abundance: -
d_gene: TRBD1
j_gene: TRBJ1-5
CDR3nt: TGTGCCAGCAGCTCGACAGGGGGCAACCAGCCCCAGCATTTT
CDR3aa: CASSSTGGNQPQHF

v_gene: TRBV12-2
abundance: -
d_gene: -
j_gene: TRBJ1-1
CDR3nt: TGTGCAAGTCGCTTAGGGTTGGGCCGGTCTGAAGCTTTCTTT
CDR3aa: CASRLGLGRSEAFF

v_gene: TRBV10-1
abundance: few
d_gene: -
j_gene: TRBJ2-7
CDR3nt: TGCGCCAGCAGTGAGTCTGGGAGCCCAAGCTCCTACGAGCAGTACTTC
CDR3aa: CASSESGSPSSYEQYF

v_gene: TRBV5-6
abundance: once
d_gene: -
j_gene: TRBJ1-2
CDR3nt: TGTGCCAGCAGCTTTAGAAGCAGGAACTATGGCTACACCTTC
CDR3aa: CASSFRSRNYGYTF

v_gene: TRBV7-2
abundance: -
d_gene: -
j_gene: TRBJ2-5
CDR3nt: TGTGCCAGCGCTCTAGCCCGAATTGTGGAGACCCAGTACTTC
CDR3aa: CASALARIVETQYF

v_gene: TRBV5-1
abundance: once
d_gene: TRBD2
j_gene: TRBJ2-3
CDR3nt: TGCGCCAGCAGCTTGGAGACTAGCGGCGCAGATACGCAGTATTTT
CDR3aa: CASSLETSGADTQYF

v_gene: TRBV29-1
abundance: -
d_gene: TRBD1
j_gene: TRBJ1-3
CDR3nt: TGCAGCGTTGAGGGCCGGGACAGGAAACGGAACCCCTCTGGAAACACCATATATTTT
CDR3aa: CSVEGRDRKRNPSGNTIYF

v_gene: TRBV7-2
abundance: -
d_gene: TRBD2
j_gene: TRBJ2-5
CDR3nt: TGTGCCAGCACCATTAGTATCACTAGCGGACAAGAGACCCAGTACTTC
CDR3aa: CASTISITSGQETQYF

v_gene: TRBV5-1
abundance: -
d_gene: -
j_gene: TRBJ2-1
CDR3nt: TGCGCCAGCAGCTTGGAGAGTGGCAATGAGCAGTTCTTC
CDR3aa: CASSLESGNEQFF

v_gene: TRBV19
abundance: -
d_gene: TRBD2
j_gene: TRBJ2-3
CDR3nt: TGTGCCAGTAGTAGCTTGGGACTAGCGACAGATACGCAGTATTTT
CDR3aa: CASSSLGLATDTQYF

v_gene: TRBV6-1
abundance: -
d_gene: -
j_gene: TRBJ2-1
CDR3nt: TGTGCCAGCAGTGCCCTAGCCGATAGCTCCTACAATGAGCAGTTCTTC
CDR3aa: CASSALADSSYNEQFF

v_gene: TRBV6-6
abundance: -
d_gene: -
j_gene: TRBJ1-5
CDR3nt: TGTGCCAGCAGTTTGTTGGGAGCTAGCAATCAGCCCCAGCATTTT
CDR3aa: CASSLLGASNQPQHF

v_gene: TRBV27
abundance: -
d_gene: -
j_gene: TRBJ1-4
CDR3nt: TGTGCCAGCAGTCACAACACGGGGTCTCGAGAAAAACTGTTTTTT
CDR3aa: CASSHNTGSREKLFF

v_gene: TRBV7-9
abundance: -
d_gene: -
j_gene: TRBJ2-7
CDR3nt: TGTGCCAGCAGCCTCAAGGGGATCGACTACGAGCAGTACTTC
CDR3aa: CASSLKGIDYEQYF